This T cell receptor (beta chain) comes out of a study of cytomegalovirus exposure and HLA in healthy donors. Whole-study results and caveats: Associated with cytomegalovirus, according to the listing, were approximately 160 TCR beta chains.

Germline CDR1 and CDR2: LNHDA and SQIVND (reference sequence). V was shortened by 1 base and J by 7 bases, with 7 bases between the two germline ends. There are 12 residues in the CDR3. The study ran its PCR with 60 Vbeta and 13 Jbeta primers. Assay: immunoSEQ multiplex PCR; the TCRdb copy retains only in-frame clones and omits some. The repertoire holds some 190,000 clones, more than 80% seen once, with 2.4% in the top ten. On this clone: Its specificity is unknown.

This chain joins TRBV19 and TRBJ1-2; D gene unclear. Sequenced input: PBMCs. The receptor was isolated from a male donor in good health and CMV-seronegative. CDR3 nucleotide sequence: TGTGCCAGTAGTATAGGGAGGTCTGGCTACACCTTC. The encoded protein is CASSIGRSGYTF.